This T cell receptor beta chain was profiled in a study of blood T cell repertoires in COVID-19. The germline V gene encodes CDR1 SGHKS and CDR2 YYEKEE (reference sequence). V lost 4 bases and J lost 7; bases outside the gene matches: 8. The CDR3 has 14 residues. The data were produced by immunoSEQ multiplex PCR, yet TCRdb's version contains in-frame clones alone and is incomplete. The sample lists hundreds of thousands of clones, 90% to 95% occurring once. This chain joins TRBV5-5 and TRBJ2-1; the match to TRBD1 covers 7 bases. Sequencing was done on a sample of peripheral blood. The source is a man between 60 and 75 years old with COVID-19, enrolled during active disease. In nucleotides, the CDR3 is TGTGCCAGCAGCCGGACAGGAACCTTAAATGAGCAGTTCTTC. It encodes CASSRTGTLNEQFF. Together with reference TRBV5-5 and TRBJ2-1, the CDR3 gives the full variable domain: DAGVTQSPTHLIKTRGQQVTLRCSPISGHKSVSWYQQVLGQGPQFIFQYYEKEERGRGNFPDRFSARQFPNYSSELNVNALLLGDSALYLCASSRTGTLNEQFFGPGTRLTVL.